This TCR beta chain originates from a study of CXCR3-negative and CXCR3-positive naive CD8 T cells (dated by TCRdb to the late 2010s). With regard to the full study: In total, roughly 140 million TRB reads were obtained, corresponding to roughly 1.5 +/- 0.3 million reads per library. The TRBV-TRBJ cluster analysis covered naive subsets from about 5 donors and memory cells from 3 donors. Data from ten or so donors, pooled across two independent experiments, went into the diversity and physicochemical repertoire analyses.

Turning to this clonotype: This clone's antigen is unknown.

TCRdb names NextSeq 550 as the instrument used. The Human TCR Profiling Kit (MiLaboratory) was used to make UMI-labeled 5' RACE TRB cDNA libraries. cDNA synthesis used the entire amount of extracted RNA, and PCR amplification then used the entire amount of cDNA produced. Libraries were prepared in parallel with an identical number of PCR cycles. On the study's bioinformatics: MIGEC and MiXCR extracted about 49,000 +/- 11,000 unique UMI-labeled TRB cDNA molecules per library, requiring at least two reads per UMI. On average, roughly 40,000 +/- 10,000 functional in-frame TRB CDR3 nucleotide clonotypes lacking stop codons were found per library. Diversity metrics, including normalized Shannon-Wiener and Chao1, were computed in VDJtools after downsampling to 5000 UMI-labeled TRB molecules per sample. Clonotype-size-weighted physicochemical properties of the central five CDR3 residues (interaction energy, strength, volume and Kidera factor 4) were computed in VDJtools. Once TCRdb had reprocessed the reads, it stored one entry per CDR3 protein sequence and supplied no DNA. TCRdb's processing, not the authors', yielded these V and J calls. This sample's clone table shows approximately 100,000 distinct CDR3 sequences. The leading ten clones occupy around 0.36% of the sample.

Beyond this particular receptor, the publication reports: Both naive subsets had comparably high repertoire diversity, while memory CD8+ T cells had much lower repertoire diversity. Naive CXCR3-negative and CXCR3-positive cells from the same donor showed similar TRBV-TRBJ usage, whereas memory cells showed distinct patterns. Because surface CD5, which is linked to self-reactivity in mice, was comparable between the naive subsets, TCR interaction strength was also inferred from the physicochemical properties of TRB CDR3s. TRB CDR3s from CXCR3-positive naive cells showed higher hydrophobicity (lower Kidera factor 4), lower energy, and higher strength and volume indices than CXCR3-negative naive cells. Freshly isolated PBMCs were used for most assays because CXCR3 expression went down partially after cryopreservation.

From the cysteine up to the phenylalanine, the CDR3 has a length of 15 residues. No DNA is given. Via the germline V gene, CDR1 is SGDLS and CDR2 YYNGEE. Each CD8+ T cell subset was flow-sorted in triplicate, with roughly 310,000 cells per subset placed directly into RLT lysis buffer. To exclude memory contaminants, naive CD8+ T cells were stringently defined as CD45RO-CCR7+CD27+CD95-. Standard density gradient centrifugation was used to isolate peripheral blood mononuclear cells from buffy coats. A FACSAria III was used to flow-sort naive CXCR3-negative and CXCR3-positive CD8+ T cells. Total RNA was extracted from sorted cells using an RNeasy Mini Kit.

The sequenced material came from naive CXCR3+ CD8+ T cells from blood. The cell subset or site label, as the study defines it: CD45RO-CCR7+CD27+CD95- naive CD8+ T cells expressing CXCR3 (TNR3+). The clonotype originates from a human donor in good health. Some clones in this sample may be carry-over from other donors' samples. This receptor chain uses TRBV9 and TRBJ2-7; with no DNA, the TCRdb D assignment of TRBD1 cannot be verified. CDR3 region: CASSVGDRGSYEQYF. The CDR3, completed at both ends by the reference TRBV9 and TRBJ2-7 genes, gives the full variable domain DSGVTQTPKHLITATGQRVTLRCSPRSGDLSVYWYQQSLDQGLQFLIQYYNGEERAKGNILERFSAQQFPDLHSELNLSSLELGDSALYFCASSVGDRGSYEQYFGPGTRLTVT.